These 24 T cell receptor beta chains came from one sample sequenced in a study of human T cells and chemical hapten exposure. TCRdb re-analysed the 5' RACE reads in MiXCR, keeping a single row per CDR3 protein. The sample has about 81,000 distinct CDR3 sequences, roughly 15% seen once. From whole blood left unfractionated, total RNA was extracted. The receptors derive from a female donor in good health.

As for this clonotype: One end of the junction is discordant with germline, which a read error may explain. The chain recombines TRBV7-7 with TRBJ2-3; TRBD2 agrees at 10 bases. Germline loops: CDR1 SSHAT, CDR2 FNYEAQ (reference sequence). This CDR3 is built from 14 residues. The CDR3 region is CASSPGLAADTQYF. Written as DNA, the CDR3 is TGTGCTAGCAGCCCCGGACTAGCGGCAGATACGCAGTATTTT.

The chain uses TRBV27 and TRBJ2-1; 10 bases line up with TRBD1. There are 15 residues in the CDR3. Germline V gene lookup returns CDR1 MNHEY and CDR2 SMNVEV (reference sequence). Trimming removed 8 bases from V and 5 bases from J; junction bases left unmatched: 9. CDR3 nucleotides: TGTGCCAGCCCACCAGGGGACAGGGGACACAATGAGCAGTTCTTC. This gives the protein CASPPGDRGHNEQFF.

This clonotype turned up a few times. This chain uses TRBV5-1 with TRBJ2-5; TRBD2 agrees at 11 bases. The J segment lost 6 bases and the V segment lost 5 bases, leaving 9 bases of the junction unmatched. Germline CDR1 and CDR2: SGHRS and YFSETQ. The CDR3 covers 15 residues. This CDR3 is CASSEGSGGAKTQYF. Written as DNA, the CDR3 is TGCGCCAGCAGTGAGGGTAGCGGGGGGGCGAAGACCCAGTACTTC. Looking up the rest from reference TRBV5-1 and TRBJ2-5 gives the full variable domain: KAGVTQTPRYLIKTRGQQVTLSCSPISGHRSVSWYQQTPGQGLQFLFEYFSETQRNKGNFPGRFSGRQFSNSRSEMNVSTLELGDSALYLCASSEGSGGAKTQYFGPGTRLLVL.

This chain connects TRBV7-2 to TRBJ2-2, with 9 positions matching TRBD2. The V and J ends lost 5 bases and 3 bases, in that order; junction bases with no gene match: 7. Germline-derived CDR1 and CDR2 are SGHTA and FQGNSA. CDR3 length equals 16 residues. CDR3 DNA: TGTGCCAGCAGCGATTCCAGGACTAGCGACACCGGGGAGCTGTTTTTT. Amino acid sequence: CASSDSRTSDTGELFF.

This sequence joins TRBV2 and TRBJ1-1; no firm D call. The CDR3 sequence is 13 residues long. Trimming stripped 7 bases from V and 0 bases from J, with 9 bases between. Germline V CDR1 and CDR2: SNHLY, FYNNEI. CDR3 nucleotide sequence: TGTGCCAGCAACAAGGACCTGAACACTGAAGCTTTCTTT. It codes for CASNKDLNTEAFF.

This clonotype was counted between two and nine times. The gene calls are TRBV10-3 and TRBJ1-2; D is unresolved. The length of the CDR3 is 14 residues. Per germline, CDR1 ENHRY and CDR2 SYGVKD. The V end lost 6 bases, the J end lost 4 bases, and 15 bases lay between the germline ends. The CDR3 nucleotides are TGTGCCATCAGCCCTACCCTTACCTCCTATGGCTACACCTTC. Amino acids: CAISPTLTSYGYTF.

This clonotype appeared many times. The rearrangement links TRBV5-1 to TRBJ2-1; 13 bases are a match to TRBD2. The germline CDR1 and CDR2 sequences are SGHRS and YFSETQ. This CDR3 region has 15 residues. The J segment lost 10 bases and the V segment lost 0 bases, leaving 4 bases of the junction unmatched. This chain's CDR3 is CASSLVTSGRREQFF. The CDR3 bases are TGCGCCAGCAGCTTGGTGACTAGCGGGAGGCGGGAGCAGTTCTTC.

This chain connects TRBV19 to TRBJ1-5; D possibly corresponds to TRBD1 (5 bases). The CDR3 totals 17 residues. The germline V gene has CDR1 LNHDA and CDR2 SQIVND (reference sequence). V gave up 7 bases and J gave up 0 bases, with 19 bases separating them. The CDR3 sequence is CASITTTGAYSNQPQHF. DNA for the CDR3: TGTGCCAGTATCACAACCACAGGAGCCTATAGCAATCAGCCCCAGCATTTT. Using reference TRBV19 and TRBJ1-5 for the parts outside the CDR3, the full variable domain is DGGITQSPKYLFRKEGQNVTLSCEQNLNHDAMYWYRQDPGQGLRLIYYSQIVNDFQKGDIAEGYSVSREKKESFPLTVTSAQKNPTAFYLCASITTTGAYSNQPQHFGDGTRLSIL.

This clonotype was seen more than once but under ten times. CDR3 region: CASSEKAGGITEAFF. CDR3 DNA: TGTGCCAGCAGTGAAAAGGCAGGGGGCATCACTGAAGCTTTCTTT. The chain has TRBV6-1 and TRBJ1-1; 8 nucleotides match TRBD1. Germline V gene sequence: CDR1 MNHNS, CDR2 SASEGT. The V and J ends lost 2 bases and 4 bases, in that order; junction bases with no gene match: 6. The length of the CDR3 is 15 residues.

J is TRBJ2-7 and V is TRBV20-1, with 9 bases that match TRBD2. The V gene end was trimmed by 5 bases and the J gene end by 2 bases; junction bases not matched to a gene: 7. CDR1 is DFQATT, CDR2 SNEGSKA, per germline (reference sequence). The CDR3 sequence is 14 residues long. CDR3 in DNA: TGCAGTGCTGTATATAGCGGGAGAACCTACGAGCAGTACTTC. Protein: CSAVYSGRTYEQYF.

Only a few counts were recorded for this clonotype. The V gene is TRBV20-1, the J gene TRBJ1-3; TRBD1 aligns across 8 bases. The V gene end was trimmed by 5 bases and the J gene end by 2 bases; junction bases not matched to a gene: 5. The CDR3 sequence is 14 residues long. CDR1 is DFQATT and CDR2 is SNEGSKA in the germline V gene (reference sequence). CDR3 nucleotides: TGCAGTGCTGAGACAGGGGTCCCTGGAAACACCATATATTTT. Translated: CSAETGVPGNTIYF.

Only a few counts were recorded for this clonotype. V gene TRBV5-4 combines with J gene TRBJ2-2, with 11 bases that match TRBD2. CDR3 length: 16 amino acids. The V gene end was trimmed by 1 base and the J gene end by 4 bases; junction bases not matched to a gene: 3. The germline CDR1 and CDR2 sequences are SGHNT and YYREEE (reference sequence). The CDR3, as DNA: TGTGCCAGCAGCTTGAAACTAGCGGGAGCCACCGGGGAGCTGTTTTTT. Amino acids: CASSLKLAGATGELFF. Combining the CDR3 with reference TRBV5-4 and TRBJ2-2 gives the whole variable domain ETGVTQSPTHLIKTRGQQVTLRCSSQSGHNTVSWYQQALGQGPQFIFQYYREEENGRGNFPPRFSGLQFPNYSSELNVNALELDDSALYLCASSLKLAGATGELFFGEGSRLTVL.

The chain has TRBV28 and TRBJ1-1; TRBD1 is a possible D gene (5 bases). V was trimmed by 1 base and J by 1 base, leaving 10 bases between them. The CDR3 has 15 amino acids. Looked up from germline, CDR1 is MDHEN and CDR2 is SYDVKM. CDR3 bases: TGTGCCAGCAGTTTATCTGGAGGGGCGAACACTGAAGCTTTCTTT. Its translation: CASSLSGGANTEAFF.

This sequence joins TRBV18 and TRBJ2-1; 10 bases agree with TRBD2. CDR1 and CDR2 from the germline V gene are KGHSH and LQKENI. Trimming removed 1 base from V and 7 bases from J; junction bases left unmatched: 7. The CDR3 has 16 residues. The CDR3 region is CASSPQTSGIGNEQFF. Written as DNA, the CDR3 is TGTGCCAGCTCACCACAAACTAGCGGGATTGGGAATGAGCAGTTCTTC.

The chain couples TRBV10-3 to TRBJ2-2, with no clear D. Trimming cost V 2 bases and J 0 bases, with 4 bases left between them. The CDR3 totals 14 residues. CDR1 ENHRY and CDR2 SYGVKD come from the germline V gene. The DNA of the CDR3 is TGTGCCATCAGTGAGGGGGCGAACACCGGGGAGCTGTTTTTT. Its translation: CAISEGANTGELFF.

This clonotype occurred a few times. The chain links TRBV20-1 to TRBJ1-2; 7 bases match TRBD1. Looked up from germline, CDR1 is DFQATT and CDR2 is SNEGSKA (reference sequence). The junction had 8 bases not matched to a gene; V was cut back by 5 bases and J by 5 bases. The CDR3 has 13 amino acids. CDR3 nucleotide sequence: TGCAGTGCTCAAAAAACAGGGGTGTATGGCTACACCTTC. This sequence encodes CSAQKTGVYGYTF.

The chain recombines TRBV9 with TRBJ2-2; no clear D. The CDR3 runs 14 residues. V lost 0 bases, J lost 2 bases, and 5 bases lay in between. CDR1 and CDR2 (germline): SGDLS, YYNGEE. The CDR3 region is CASSVGGNTGELFF. The CDR3 DNA reads TGTGCCAGCAGCGTAGGCGGAAACACCGGGGAGCTGTTTTTT.

The rearrangement links TRBV20-1 to TRBJ2-7; 10 bases line up with TRBD1. V lost 4 bases, J lost 5 bases, and 8 bases stayed unmatched. Germline V lookup: CDR1 DFQATT, CDR2 SNEGSKA (reference sequence). CDR3 length: 14 residues. The CDR3 sequence: CSAKEGTGDNEQYF. DNA for the CDR3: TGCAGTGCTAAGGAGGGGACAGGGGACAACGAGCAGTACTTC.

This clonotype turned up a few times. The chain has TRBV29-1 and TRBJ2-5; no definite D call. The CDR3 length is 12 residues. Germline-derived CDR1 and CDR2 are SQVTM and ANQGSEA. In DNA form, the CDR3 reads TGCAGTCTAACTATTTACCAAGAGACCCAGTACTTC. Its protein product is CSLTIYQETQYF.

The V and J genes are TRBV18 and TRBJ2-1; D remains ambiguous. Trimming took off 1 base at V and 0 bases at J, with 19 bases between the two ends. The CDR3 consists of 19 residues. In germline, CDR1 is KGHSH, CDR2 LQKENI. Here the CDR3 DNA reads TGTGCCAGCTCACCACGTTCTGGGTATTGGGGAAGCTCCTACAATGAGCAGTTCTTC. Protein product: CASSPRSGYWGSSYNEQFF.

This clonotype appeared many times. The CDR3 sequence is CASSLGRYGTSSYNEQFF. The CDR3, as DNA: TGTGCCAGCAGTTTGGGGAGATACGGGACTAGCAGTTACAATGAGCAGTTCTTC. The chain couples TRBV28 to TRBJ2-1; 9 nucleotides line up with TRBD2. There are 18 residues in the CDR3. V was clipped by 3 bases and J by 4 bases; unmatched bases: 13. Germline V gives CDR1 MDHEN, CDR2 SYDVKM.

The gene calls are TRBV28 and TRBJ1-5; 10 nucleotides match TRBD1. The germline V gene encodes CDR1 MDHEN and CDR2 SYDVKM. Losses at the gene ends were 6 bases for V and 5 bases for J; bases not matched to a gene: 7. The CDR3 runs to 15 residues. CDR3 in DNA: TGTGCCAGCAGGGTGACAGGGGGCGGGTATCAGCCCCAGCATTTT. Protein: CASRVTGGGYQPQHF.

This clonotype was seen ten or more times. The DNA of the CDR3 is TGTGCCTGGAGTGGTCCAGCGGCAAACTCCTACAATGAGCAGTTCTTC. The encoded protein is CAWSGPAANSYNEQFF. V and J are TRBV30 and TRBJ2-1, with a possible D match to TRBD2 (5 bases). The CDR3 sequence is 16 residues long. Germline CDR1 and CDR2: GTSNPN and SVGIG (reference sequence). Trimming took 1 base from V and 0 from J, leaving 13 bases between them.

This clonotype was detected only a few times. The rearrangement links TRBV20-1 to TRBJ2-7, with D perhaps TRBD2 (5 bases). V was pared by 6 bases and J by 2 bases, with 8 bases between. This CDR3 spans 11 amino acids. In germline, CDR1 is DFQATT, CDR2 SNEGSKA (reference sequence). The CDR3: CSAADAYEQYF. The CDR3 DNA sequence: TGCAGTGCAGCGGATGCCTACGAGCAGTACTTC.